Presented here are 22 T cell receptor beta chains from one specimen sequenced in a study of T cell responses to AZD1222 COVID-19 vaccine. Generated by immunoSEQ multiplex PCR, the TCRdb table keeps only in-frame clones and is missing some. The sample yields over 120,000 clones, around 84% seen once. The sequencing used peripheral blood, collected 28 days after the second AZD1222 dose. These receptors originate from an adult who received the AZD1222 COVID-19 vaccine.

The chain employs TRBV6-6 and TRBJ1-2; D gene uncertain. Germline values: CDR1 MNHNY, CDR2 SVGAGI (reference sequence). The CDR3 contains 13 residues. Trimming shortened V by 3 bases and J by 8 bases, and 13 bases separated the two germline ends. The CDR3 loop reads CASSYSGVEGYTF. CDR3 coding DNA: TGTGCCAGCAGTTATTCTGGGGTGGAAGGCTACACCTTC.

This sequence joins TRBV10-3 and TRBJ2-7, with TRBD2 matching over 11 bases. This CDR3 contains 16 residues. V lost 0 bases, J lost 3 bases, and 4 bases stayed unmatched. The germline V gene encodes CDR1 ENHRY and CDR2 SYGVKD. The CDR3 region has the DNA TGTGCCATCAGTGAGTCGCATAGCGGGGGGGACTACGAGCAGTACTTC. Translating it yields CAISESHSGGDYEQYF.

The chain recombines TRBV6-2 or TRBV6-3 with TRBJ2-3; no reliable D call. This CDR3 region has 12 residues. Per the germline V gene, CDR1 is MNHEY and CDR2 is SVGEGT. Trimming stripped 2 bases from V and 11 bases from J, with 11 bases between. The CDR3 reads CASSYDKGLQYF. The DNA for the CDR3 is TGTGCCAGCAGTTACGATAAGGGCCTGCAGTATTTT.

J is TRBJ1-2 and V is TRBV19, with D maybe TRBD1 (6 bases). The CDR3 is 15 amino acids. Germline V gives CDR1 LNHDA, CDR2 SQIVND (reference sequence). Trimming stripped 1 base from V and 3 bases from J, with 12 bases between. The CDR3 coding sequence is TGTGCCAGTAGTATAGTACCTGGGGGCGACTATGGCTACACCTTC. This sequence encodes CASSIVPGGDYGYTF.

The CDR3 DNA sequence: TGTGCCAGCAGGGTCGGCCGGGGGAACACAGATACGCAGTATTTT. This encodes CASRVGRGNTDTQYF. V is TRBV7-8 and J is TRBJ2-3; a possible D gene is TRBD2 (6 bases). Trimming shortened V by 6 bases and J by 2 bases, and 15 bases separated the two germline ends. The CDR3 spans 15 residues. The germline CDR1 and CDR2 sequences are SGHVS and FQNEAQ.

In this sample, this clone turned up once. V usage is TRBV27 and J usage is TRBJ2-5, with 11 positions matching TRBD2. CDR3 length: 15 amino acids. V shed 3 bases and J 5 bases; nucleotides not matched to a gene: 5. The V gene's germline CDR1 is MNHEY and CDR2 SMNVEV (reference sequence). DNA for the CDR3: TGTGCCAGCAGTTTCGGACTAGCGGGTACCGAGACCCAGTACTTC. This translates into CASSFGLAGTETQYF.

The chain has TRBV2 and TRBJ2-1, with D perhaps TRBD1 or TRBD2 (5 bases each). V lost 7 bases, J lost 12 bases, and 19 bases lay in between. Germline V gene sequence: CDR1 SNHLY, CDR2 FYNNEI. The CDR3 extends over 13 amino acids. CDR3 protein: CASTPRGQGRQFF. CDR3 nucleotides: TGTGCCAGCACCCCCCGCGGGCAGGGACGGCAGTTCTTC.

The chain uses TRBV5-6 and TRBJ1-6; 10 bases match TRBD1. Trimming removed 5 bases from V and 5 bases from J; junction bases left unmatched: 1. The length of the CDR3 is 14 residues. The germline gives CDR1 SGHDT, CDR2 YYEEEE. CDR3 region: CASRDRGNNSPLHF. CDR3 coding DNA: TGTGCCAGCAGGGACAGGGGGAATAATTCACCCCTCCACTTT. The whole variable domain, filled in from reference TRBV5-6 and TRBJ1-6, reads DAGVTQSPTHLIKTRGQQVTLRCSPKSGHDTVSWYQQALGQGPQFIFQYYEEEERQRGNFPDRFSGHQFPNYSSELNVNALLLGDSALYLCASRDRGNNSPLHFGNGTRLTVT.

The J gene is TRBJ1-6, the V gene TRBV7-9; the D is unclear. The germline V gene has CDR1 SEHNR and CDR2 FQNEAQ (reference sequence). The CDR3 spans 13 residues. With 3 bases removed from V and 10 bases from J, the gap between germline ends came to 10 bases. CDR3 in DNA: TGTGCCAGCAGCTTGGACTCGGGATCACCCCTCCACTTT. Its protein product is CASSLDSGSPLHF.

CDR3 bases: TGCGCCAGCAGGGAGGTAATCAACACCGGGGAGCTGTTTTTT. Translation gives CASREVINTGELFF. The V and J genes are TRBV5-1 and TRBJ2-2; possible D gene TRBD2, 5 bases. Per germline, CDR1 SGHRS and CDR2 YFSETQ. This CDR3 region has 14 residues. V lost 5 bases and J 2 bases, leaving 10 bases between the germline ends.

The J gene is TRBJ2-2, the V gene TRBV9; D not resolved. This CDR3 comprises 12 residues. Germline V gives CDR1 SGDLS, CDR2 YYNGEE. Trimming removed 7 bases from V and 0 bases from J, with 4 bases in between. The CDR3 DNA follows: TGTGCCAGCGAGACGAACACCGGGGAGCTGTTTTTT. Translating gives CASETNTGELFF.

The V gene is TRBV10-2, the J gene TRBJ2-3, with unresolved D. From germline, CDR1 is WSHSY and CDR2 SAAADI. The length of the CDR3 is 12 residues. Trimming shortened V by 7 bases and J by 6 bases, and 11 bases separated the two germline ends. The CDR3 DNA reads TGCGCCAGCACCTTAACCGGGGATACGCAGTATTTT. It encodes CASTLTGDTQYF.

This clone was picked up one time. The chain couples TRBV3-1 (or the pseudogene TRBV3-2) to TRBJ2-1, with D unresolved. The germline V and J ends were trimmed by 4 bases and 0 bases, with 7 bases remaining between them. This CDR3 spans 14 amino acids. Looked up from germline, CDR1 is LGHDT and CDR2 is YNNKEL (reference sequence). The CDR3 sequence: CASSPLSSYNEQFF. CDR3 bases: TGTGCCAGCAGCCCCTTGAGCTCCTACAATGAGCAGTTCTTC.

This clone has a handful of counts. The sample has other DNA sequences that encode this CDR3 too. This sequence joins TRBV2 and TRBJ2-2, with unresolved D. With 6 bases removed from V and 3 bases from J, the gap between germline ends came to 2 bases. Germline V CDR1 and CDR2: SNHLY, FYNNEI. CDR3 length: 11 amino acids. The CDR3 region has the DNA TGTGCCAGCAGGGACACCGGGGAGCTGTTTTTT. Translating gives CASRDTGELFF.

J is TRBJ2-3 and V is TRBV28, with a weak D call TRBD2 (6 bases). The V gene lost 4 bases and the J gene lost 0 bases, with 8 bases spanning the gap. From germline, CDR1 is MDHEN and CDR2 SYDVKM. The CDR3 is 14 amino acids. The CDR3 is CASSWGTSTDTQYF. The CDR3 DNA sequence: TGTGCCAGCAGTTGGGGGACTAGCACAGATACGCAGTATTTT.

The count of this clone is one. V gene TRBV2 combines with J gene TRBJ2-5; 10 nucleotides agree with TRBD2. V lost 6 bases and J lost 9; bases outside the gene matches: 7. The germline gives CDR1 SNHLY, CDR2 FYNNEI. The length of the CDR3 is 13 residues. Here the CDR3 reads CASRGTSVGAQYF. The CDR3 DNA sequence: TGTGCCAGCAGGGGGACTAGCGTCGGAGCCCAGTACTTC.

The V gene is TRBV5-1, the J gene TRBJ1-1; 9 nucleotides align to TRBD1. The germline CDR1 and CDR2 sequences are SGHRS and YFSETQ. The CDR3 sequence is 15 residues long. V was clipped by 4 bases and J by 4 bases; unmatched bases: 8. Written as DNA, the CDR3 is TGCGCCAGCAGCCCGGGCGGGACAGGGTTCACTGAAGCTTTCTTT. Translated, it gives CASSPGGTGFTEAFF.

V usage is TRBV5-4 and J usage is TRBJ2-7; TRBD2 might be the D (6 bases). The CDR3 runs 15 residues. Trimming cost V 4 bases and J 1 base, with 15 bases left between them. The V gene's germline CDR1 is SGHNT and CDR2 YYREEE (reference sequence). The CDR3: CASSHPRGMSYEQYF. The DNA for the CDR3 is TGTGCCAGCAGCCACCCTCGGGGGATGTCCTACGAGCAGTACTTC.

The rearrangement links TRBV18 to TRBJ1-5, with unresolved D. The germline V gene encodes CDR1 KGHSH and CDR2 LQKENI. The length of the CDR3 is 12 residues. V was clipped by 4 bases and J by 9 bases, with 10 bases between them. CDR3 in amino acids: CASSLVEGPQHF. For the CDR3, the DNA is TGTGCCAGCTCACTGGTCGAGGGGCCCCAGCATTTT.

Remarks on this clone: At one of its ends the junction is not consistent with the germline gene, which may arise from a read error. This chain uses TRBV3-1 (or the pseudogene TRBV3-2) with TRBJ1-4, with D perhaps TRBD1 (6 bases). This CDR3 has 14 amino acids. From germline, CDR1 is LGHDT and CDR2 YNNKEL (reference sequence). CDR3 residues: CASGQGRVGEKLFF. The CDR3 DNA is TGTGCCAGCGGCCAGGGGAGGGTTGGTGAAAAACTGTTTTTT.

The rearrangement joins TRBV7-8 to TRBJ1-4; D remains unclear. This CDR3 is 15 amino acids long. V was pared by 1 base and J by 8 bases, with 14 bases between. The germline gives CDR1 SGHVS, CDR2 FQNEAQ. The CDR3 nucleotides read TGTGCCAGCAGCTTAGGTTACGGGGTAGGGGAAAAACTGTTTTTT. Protein sequence: CASSLGYGVGEKLFF.

The gene calls are TRBV2 and TRBJ2-1; D is unclear. The CDR3 totals 14 residues. Per germline, CDR1 SNHLY and CDR2 FYNNEI. Trimming left V 11 bases short and J 5 bases short, with 19 bases between. CDR3 amino acids: CAGRRAQLNNEQFF. In DNA form, the CDR3 reads TGTGCCGGACGACGGGCACAGCTCAACAATGAGCAGTTCTTC.